The entry that follows covers one T cell receptor (beta chain) sequence. Its antigen is not known. The sample comes from a study of graft-versus-host responses after intestinal transplantation. Overall study: Every recipient underwent anti-thymocyte globulin induction, then tacrolimus and steroids for two to three years.

The CDR3 loop spans 16 amino acids. After removal of 1 base from V and 1 base from J, the junction contained 7 bases not matched to a gene. CDR1 is SGHTA and CDR2 is FQGNSA in the germline V gene. The protocol was immunoSEQ multiplex PCR, while the TCRdb copy is restricted to in-frame clones and leaves out a portion. The table has more than 85,000 clones, about 94% seen once. Findings and caveats of the study: Circulating GvH clones peaking coincided with falling HvG clones soon after transplant. The recipient marrow held GvH clones, and some of them showed up first in ileum or blood.

The chain recombines TRBV7-2 with TRBJ2-7, with 7 bases identical to TRBD2. The sequencing here drew on unstimulated CD8+ T cells sorted from spleen or lymph node cells, taken before intestinal transplant. This TCR was recovered from a human donor who received an intestinal transplant. Here the CDR3 reads CASSLDGGRASYEQYF. The CDR3 DNA follows: TGTGCCAGCAGCTTAGACGGCGGGAGAGCATCCTACGAGCAGTACTTC.